This TCR beta chain was captured by sequencing in a study of shared clonotypes between healthy human individuals. Study-level background: Researchers assigned three CD4 naive, three CD4 memory, two CD8 naive and one CD8 memory plate to each donor. Regarding the study as a whole: The authors expected sequencing depth to affect clonotype sharing among donors.

Terminally differentiated effector memory CD45RA+ cells were excluded from the naive CD8 cells, which were CD45RO-negative and positively selected for CCR7. As regards this clone: Antigen specificity is unknown.

This table comes from immunoSEQ multiplex PCR, and its TCRdb copy is limited to in-frame clones, with some not included. The data contain hundreds of thousands of clones, roughly 96% of them seen just once; the ten biggest clones take up 0.11%. This CDR3 is built from 14 residues. Germline loops: CDR1 SGHKS, CDR2 YYEKEE (reference sequence). Trimming left V 4 bases short and J 0 bases short, with 11 bases between. This sequence originates from a woman under 40 in good health. Sequences were obtained from naive CD8+ T cells sorted from blood. The genes are TRBV5-5 and TRBJ2-7, with D unclear. The CDR3, as DNA: TGTGCCAGCAGCCCCGATCCCCCCTCCTACGAGCAGTACTTC. It codes for CASSPDPPSYEQYF.